This entry concerns a single T cell receptor beta chain. Which antigen it targets is not known. The input lacks base qualities; no much larger clone sits a single base away. Reading the label with the study, this specimen's time point is: baseline before first vaccination. Samples from vaccinated people were obtained from the UK trials COV001 and COV002, which included a single-blind randomized controlled phase 2/3 trial of AZD1222 (ChAdOx1 nCoV-19) in healthy adults. Trial participant PBMC samples were collected at day 0 and day 28 after the second dose for TCRbeta chain sequencing. The CDR3 spans 13 residues, from the cysteine through the phenylalanine. The only DNA kept is the CDR3, 39 bases in frame from the first base. The germline V gene (reference sequence) sets CDR1 to LNHDA and CDR2 to SQIVND. V drops 6 bases and J drops 4 bases, leaving 9 bases in between. The data originate from a study of T cell responses to AZD1222 COVID-19 vaccine (dated by TCRdb to the early 2020s). With respect to the entire study: AZD1222 recipients with second doses at about 4 weeks or about 12 weeks were pooled, because spike-specific TCR depth and breadth did not differ between schedules. TCR sequencing covered 233 trial participants: 207 given two doses of AZD1222 and about 26 given two doses of MenACWY control vaccine. Trial participants were enrolled into age subgroups of 18-55, 56-69 and 70-plus years, which contained around 140, 26 and 57 TCR-sequenced participants, respectively.

The CDR3 regions of human TCRbeta chains were analyzed by immunosequencing. The source study handled its data this way. TCRs in the repertoires were matched against a reference library of SARS-CoV-2-specific TCRs that had been generated with the MIRA antigen-specificity platform. Breadth was defined as the fraction of unique TCRs that were SARS-CoV-2-associated. Depth was defined as the fraction of total T cells that were SARS-CoV-2-associated. Using the MIRA data, every spike-specific TCR was mapped to the spike region that the TCR reacted to and assigned to either a CD4 or a CD8 class. Log10-transformed breadth and depth values were compared by one-way ANOVA with Sidak's multiple comparisons tests. Entries here come from immuneACCESS through TCRdb and include only in-frame sequences with V and J called. Some clones fail to appear in such tables; in the studies checked, an unresolved V gene covers under half of the shortfall, and the cause of the remainder is unknown. V and J calls plus clone size are reproduced from that table; the DNA served to infer D and trimming. This sample holds around 100,000 clones; about 87% were observed only once. About 8.7% of the sample goes to the ten largest clones.

Findings and caveats that apply to the study as a whole: No day 14 peak-response samples were available, so repertoires were characterized only after the peak T cell response. The 56-69-year group was small, and its depth increase did not reach significance, likely because of low power. Nearly half of unique spike-specific TCRs reportedly recognized epitopes outside regions mutated in the B.1.351 and B.1.1.7 variants. Most participants were white British and females outnumbered males, and the authors suggested that clonal diversity may have been underestimated. Spike-specific TCR breadth and depth rose significantly after two AZD1222 doses compared with day 0 and with MenACWY recipients. Conclusions about previously exposed vaccinees are limited because only five to seven AZD1222 recipients were SARS-CoV-2 seropositive at baseline. The vaccine-associated CD4 TCRs covered the entire spike protein, and the dominant responses fell in regions 160-218 and 743-854.

The sample was peripheral blood, taken on day 0 of AZD1222 vaccination. The TCR sequence derives from an adult in good health. This chain joins TRBV19 to TRBJ1-4; no D gene is confidently identified. The DNA reads TGTGCCAGTAGCGGCAGAGATAATGAAAAACTGTTTTTT. Protein translation: CASSGRDNEKLFF.